This T cell receptor (beta chain) came from a study of blood T cell repertoires in COVID-19. Study overall: Acute and convalescent COVID-19 specimens originated in the United States, Italy and Spain.

Germline loops: CDR1 SGHVS, CDR2 FNYEAQ. The CDR3 has 15 residues. V was shortened by 6 bases and J by 6 bases, with 19 bases between the two germline ends. The assay was immunoSEQ multiplex PCR, and TCRdb's table has in-frame clones only and misses some. The top ten hold approximately 9.4% of the sample, which has approximately 340,000 clones, roughly 87% seen once. This receptor was identified in a man aged 25 to 40 with COVID-19, enrolled during active disease. The sample taken for sequencing was peripheral blood. The J gene is TRBJ2-3, the V gene TRBV7-6, with D maybe TRBD2 (6 bases). CDR3 sequence (DNA): TGTGCCAGCAGTGGGGGGAAACGAGGGACGGATACGCAGTATTTT. Protein sequence: CASSGGKRGTDTQYF.